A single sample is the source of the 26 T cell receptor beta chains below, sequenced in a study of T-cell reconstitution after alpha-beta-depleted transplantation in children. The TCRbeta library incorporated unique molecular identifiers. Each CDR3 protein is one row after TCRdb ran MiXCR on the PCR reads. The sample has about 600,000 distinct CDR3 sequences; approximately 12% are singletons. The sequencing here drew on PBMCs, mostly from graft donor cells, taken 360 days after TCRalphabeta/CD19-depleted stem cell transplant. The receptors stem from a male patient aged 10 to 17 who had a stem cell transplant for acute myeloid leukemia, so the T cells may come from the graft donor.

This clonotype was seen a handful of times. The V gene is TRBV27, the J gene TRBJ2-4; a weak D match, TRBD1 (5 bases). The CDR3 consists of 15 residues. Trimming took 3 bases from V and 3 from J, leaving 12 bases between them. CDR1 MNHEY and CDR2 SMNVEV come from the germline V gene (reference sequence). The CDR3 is CASSFKGLVKNIQYF. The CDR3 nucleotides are TGTGCCAGCAGTTTCAAGGGGTTGGTCAAAAACATTCAGTACTTC.

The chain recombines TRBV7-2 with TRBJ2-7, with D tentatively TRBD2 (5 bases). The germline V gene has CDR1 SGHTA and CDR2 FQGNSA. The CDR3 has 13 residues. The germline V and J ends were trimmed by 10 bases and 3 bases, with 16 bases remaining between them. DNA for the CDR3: TGTGCCACCGCCCTAGGACTGCTCTACGAGCAGTACTTC. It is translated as CATALGLLYEQYF.

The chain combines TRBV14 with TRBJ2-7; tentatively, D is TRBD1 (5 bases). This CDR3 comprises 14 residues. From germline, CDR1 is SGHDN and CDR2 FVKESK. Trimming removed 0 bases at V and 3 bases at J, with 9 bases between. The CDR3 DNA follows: TGTGCCAGCAGCCAAGAGAACAGGTTCTACGAGCAGTACTTC. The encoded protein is CASSQENRFYEQYF.

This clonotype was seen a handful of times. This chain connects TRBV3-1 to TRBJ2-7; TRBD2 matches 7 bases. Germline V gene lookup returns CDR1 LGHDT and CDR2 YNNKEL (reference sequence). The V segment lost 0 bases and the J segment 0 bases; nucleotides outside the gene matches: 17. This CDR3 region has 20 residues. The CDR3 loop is CASSQDGVGGPPLTSYEQYF. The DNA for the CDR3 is TGTGCCAGCAGCCAAGATGGAGTGGGAGGGCCCCCTCTCACCTCCTACGAGCAGTACTTC.

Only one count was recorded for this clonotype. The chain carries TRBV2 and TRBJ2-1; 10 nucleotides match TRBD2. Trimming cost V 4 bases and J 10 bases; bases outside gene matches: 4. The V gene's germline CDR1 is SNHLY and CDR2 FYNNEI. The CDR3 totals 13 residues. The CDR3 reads CASSGLAGAEQFF. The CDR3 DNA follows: TGTGCCAGCAGTGGCCTAGCGGGGGCCGAGCAGTTCTTC.

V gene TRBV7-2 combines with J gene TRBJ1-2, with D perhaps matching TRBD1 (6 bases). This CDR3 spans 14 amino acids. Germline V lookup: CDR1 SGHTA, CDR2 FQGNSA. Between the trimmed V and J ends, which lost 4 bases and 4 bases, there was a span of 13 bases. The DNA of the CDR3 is TGTGCCAGCAGCTCTCAGGGGCCCCTCTATGGCTACACCTTC. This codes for CASSSQGPLYGYTF.

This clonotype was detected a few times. Here the CDR3 DNA reads TGTGCCAGCTCCCCCTTACCAACGAACACCGGGGAGCTGTTTTTT. It translates to CASSPLPTNTGELFF. This chain connects TRBV18 to TRBJ2-2; D unresolved. The CDR3 is made up of 15 amino acids. Germline V gene lookup returns CDR1 KGHSH and CDR2 LQKENI. Trimming removed 6 bases at V and 0 bases at J, with 11 bases between.

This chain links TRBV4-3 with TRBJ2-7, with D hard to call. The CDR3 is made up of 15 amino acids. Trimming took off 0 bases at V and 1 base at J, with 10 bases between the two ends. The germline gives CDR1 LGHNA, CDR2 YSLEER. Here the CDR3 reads CASSQDPTFSYEQYF. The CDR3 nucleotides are TGCGCCAGCAGCCAAGATCCCACTTTTTCCTACGAGCAGTACTTC.

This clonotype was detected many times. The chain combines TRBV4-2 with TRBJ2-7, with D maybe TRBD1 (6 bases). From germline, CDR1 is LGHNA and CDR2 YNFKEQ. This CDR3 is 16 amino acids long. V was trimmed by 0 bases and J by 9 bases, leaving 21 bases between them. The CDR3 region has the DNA TGTGCCAGCAGCCAAGATGGTCCAGGGACAATCATAAGGCAGTACTTC. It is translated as CASSQDGPGTIIRQYF.

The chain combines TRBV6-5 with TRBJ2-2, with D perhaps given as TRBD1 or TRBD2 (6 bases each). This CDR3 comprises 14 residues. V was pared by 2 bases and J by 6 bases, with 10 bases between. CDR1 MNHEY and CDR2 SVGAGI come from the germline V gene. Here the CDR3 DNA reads TGTGCCAGCAGTTACCCGGGGGCCCCCGGGGAGCTGTTTTTT. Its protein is CASSYPGAPGELFF.

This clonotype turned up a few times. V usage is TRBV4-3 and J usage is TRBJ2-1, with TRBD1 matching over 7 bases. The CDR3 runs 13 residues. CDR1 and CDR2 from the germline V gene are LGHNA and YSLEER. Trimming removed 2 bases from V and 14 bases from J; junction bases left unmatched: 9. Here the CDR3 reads CASSQLVTGMKFF. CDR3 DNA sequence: TGCGCCAGCAGCCAATTGGTGACAGGGATGAAGTTCTTC.

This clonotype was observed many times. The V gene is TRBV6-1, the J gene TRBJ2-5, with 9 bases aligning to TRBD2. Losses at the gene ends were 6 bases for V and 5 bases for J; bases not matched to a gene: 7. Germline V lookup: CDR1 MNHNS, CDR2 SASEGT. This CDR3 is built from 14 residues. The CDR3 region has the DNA TGTGCCAGCAGCCGTAGCGGGAGTAGGGAGACCCAGTACTTC. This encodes CASSRSGSRETQYF.

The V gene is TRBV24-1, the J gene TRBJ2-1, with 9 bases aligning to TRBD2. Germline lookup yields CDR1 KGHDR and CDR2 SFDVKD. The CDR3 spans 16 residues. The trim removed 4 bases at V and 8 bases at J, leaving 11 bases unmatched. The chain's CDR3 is CATSEGGSSGIHEQFF. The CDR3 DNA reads TGTGCCACCAGTGAGGGGGGTTCTAGCGGGATCCATGAGCAGTTCTTC.

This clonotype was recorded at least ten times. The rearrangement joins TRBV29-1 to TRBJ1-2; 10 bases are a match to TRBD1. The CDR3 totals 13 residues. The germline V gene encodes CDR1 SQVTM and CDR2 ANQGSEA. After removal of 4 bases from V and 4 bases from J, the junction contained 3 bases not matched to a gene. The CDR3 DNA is TGCAGCGTTGCGACAGGGGGCATCTATGGCTACACCTTC. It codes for CSVATGGIYGYTF.

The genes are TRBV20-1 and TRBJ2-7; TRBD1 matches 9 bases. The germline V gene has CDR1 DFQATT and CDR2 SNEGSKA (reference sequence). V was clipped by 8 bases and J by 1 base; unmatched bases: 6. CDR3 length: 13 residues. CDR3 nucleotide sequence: TGCAGTCCGGGGACAGGGAGGTCCTACGAGCAGTACTTC. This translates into CSPGTGRSYEQYF.

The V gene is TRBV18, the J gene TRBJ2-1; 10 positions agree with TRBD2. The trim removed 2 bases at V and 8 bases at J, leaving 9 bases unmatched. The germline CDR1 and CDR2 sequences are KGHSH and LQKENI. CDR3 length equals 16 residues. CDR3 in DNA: TGTGCCAGCTCACCAGCCCTCCTAGCGGGAGTGGATGAGCAGTTCTTC. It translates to CASSPALLAGVDEQFF.

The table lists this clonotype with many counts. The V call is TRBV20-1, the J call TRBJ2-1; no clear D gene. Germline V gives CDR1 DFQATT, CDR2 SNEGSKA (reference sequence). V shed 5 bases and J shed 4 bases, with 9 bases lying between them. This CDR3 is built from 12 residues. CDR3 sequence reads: CSAWTEYNEQFF. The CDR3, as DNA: TGCAGTGCTTGGACCGAATACAATGAGCAGTTCTTC.

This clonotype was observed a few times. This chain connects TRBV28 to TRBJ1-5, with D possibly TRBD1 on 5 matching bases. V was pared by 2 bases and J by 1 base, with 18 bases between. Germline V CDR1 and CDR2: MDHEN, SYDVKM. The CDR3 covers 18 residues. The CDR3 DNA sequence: TGTGCCAGCAGTTTACTAGCGGGGCCCCCGAGGAGCAATCAGCCCCAGCATTTT. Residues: CASSLLAGPPRSNQPQHF.

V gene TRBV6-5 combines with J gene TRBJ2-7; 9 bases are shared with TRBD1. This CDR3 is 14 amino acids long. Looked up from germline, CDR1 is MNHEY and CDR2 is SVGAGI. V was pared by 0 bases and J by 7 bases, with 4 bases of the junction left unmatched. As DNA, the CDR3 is TGTGCCAGCAGTTACTCGACAGGGGGGGGAGAGCAGTACTTC. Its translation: CASSYSTGGGEQYF.

CDR3 DNA: TGTGCCAGCAGTTTTGAGCTCTCAATGGGCGGGGAGCTGTTTTTT. Its translation: CASSFELSMGGELFF. V usage is TRBV2 and J usage is TRBJ2-2, with D unresolved. The CDR3 loop spans 15 amino acids. V shed 5 bases and J shed 7 bases, with 17 bases lying between them. The germline V gene encodes CDR1 SNHLY and CDR2 FYNNEI.

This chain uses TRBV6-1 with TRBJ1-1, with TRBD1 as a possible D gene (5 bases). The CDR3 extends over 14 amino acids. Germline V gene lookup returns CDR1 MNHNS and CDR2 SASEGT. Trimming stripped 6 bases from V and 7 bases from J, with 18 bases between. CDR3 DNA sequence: TGTGCCAGCAGACCCGACAGTACTATCCTTGAAGCTTTCTTT. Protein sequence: CASRPDSTILEAFF.

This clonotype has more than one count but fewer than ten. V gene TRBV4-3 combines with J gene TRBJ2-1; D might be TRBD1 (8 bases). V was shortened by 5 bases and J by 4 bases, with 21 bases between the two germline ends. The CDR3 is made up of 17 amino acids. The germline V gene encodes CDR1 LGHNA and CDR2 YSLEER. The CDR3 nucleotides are TGCGCCAGCAGCGAACCAGGGGGCCCAGCGGGGTACAATGAGCAGTTCTTC. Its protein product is CASSEPGGPAGYNEQFF.

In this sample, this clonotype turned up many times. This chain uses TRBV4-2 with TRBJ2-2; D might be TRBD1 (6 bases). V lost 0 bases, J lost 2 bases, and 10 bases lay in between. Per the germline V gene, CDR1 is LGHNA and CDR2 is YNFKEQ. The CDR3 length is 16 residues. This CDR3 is CASSQDQGGNTGELFF. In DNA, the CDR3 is TGTGCCAGCAGCCAAGATCAAGGGGGTAACACCGGGGAGCTGTTTTTT.

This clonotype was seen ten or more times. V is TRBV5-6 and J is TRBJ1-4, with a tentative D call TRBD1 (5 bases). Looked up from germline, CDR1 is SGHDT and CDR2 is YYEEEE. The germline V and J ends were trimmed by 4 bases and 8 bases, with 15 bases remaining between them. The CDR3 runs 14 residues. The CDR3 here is CASSLDPWGEKLFF. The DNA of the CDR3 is TGTGCCAGCAGCCTGGACCCTTGGGGGGAAAAACTGTTTTTT.

Here the CDR3 reads CASSRVAGPGLYNEQFF. The CDR3 DNA sequence: TGCGCCAGCAGCCGGGTAGCGGGCCCGGGCCTATACAATGAGCAGTTCTTC. The chain links TRBV4-3 to TRBJ2-1; 7 bases are a match to TRBD2. Germline values: CDR1 LGHNA, CDR2 YSLEER. The CDR3 is made up of 17 amino acids. Unmatched junction bases numbered 13, after V lost 4 bases and J lost 4 bases.

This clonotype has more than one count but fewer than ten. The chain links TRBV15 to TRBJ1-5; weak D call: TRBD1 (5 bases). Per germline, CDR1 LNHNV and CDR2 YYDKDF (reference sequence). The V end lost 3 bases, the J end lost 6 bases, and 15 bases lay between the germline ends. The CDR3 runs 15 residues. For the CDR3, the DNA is TGTGCCACCAGCAGGATGGGGGGGGAGGGTCAGCCCCAGCATTTT. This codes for CATSRMGGEGQPQHF.